Listed below are T cell receptor beta chains from one sample, sequenced in a study of blood T cell repertoires in COVID-19. The data were produced by immunoSEQ multiplex PCR, yet TCRdb's version contains in-frame clones alone and is incomplete. The table lists about 62,000 clones, about 88% of them singletons, with over 0.8% in the top ten. The sample taken for sequencing was peripheral blood. These receptors were obtained from a man in his 70s with acute or convalescent COVID-19. Both conserved end residues are trimmed from each CDR3.

V gene | CDR3 protein
TRBV4-1 | ASSPVAGDGQPQH
TRBV11-1 | ASSSTDATNEKLF
TRBV7-2 | ASSLSGERNEQF
TRBV24-1 | ATSDFTDTQY
TRBV15 | ATSSLTGGSEAF
TRBV14 | ASSQLSVRGYNEQF
TRBV6-4 | ASGGTPGTGELF
TRBV6-5 | ASSFDSHYGYT
TRBV11-2 | ASSLGGQDEQY
TRBV9 | ASTEAGNGHYGYT
TRBV29-1 | SADSWNTEAF
TRBV27 | ASSPAGGPDTGELF
TRBV3-1/TRBV3-2 | ASSQGGVTWNEQF
TRBV5-4 | ASSRRGQFSGNTIY
TRBV19 | ATGAPDRYGTDTQY
TRBV20-1 | SASNPGTGKLGYGYT
TRBV14 | ASSQLSYNEQF
TRBV6-6 | AARQGAGYGYT
TRBV4-1 | ASSQGGREAYNEQF
TRBV3-1/TRBV3-2 | ASSQHGVTNEKLF
TRBV6-1 | ASSERGYGQPQH
TRBV28 | ASSLGRVVYEQY
TRBV18 | ASSPNQGTNTEAF
TRBV28 | ASSQQGIGELF
TRBV3-1/TRBV3-2 | ASDAGGNQPQH
TRBV18 | ASSPLGSGNSGNTIY
TRBV6-5 | ASSSQGPANYGYT
TRBV5-1 | ASSLGAGEETQY
TRBV28 | ASSLDLAVSEKLF
TRBV14 | ASRRTSGSGETQY
TRBV7-7 | ASSLSGTAGNTIY
TRBV10-1 | ASRLQGAADSTYEQY
TRBV6-1 | ASSELAGFEKLF
TRBV2 | GTGSSGNTIY
TRBV10-3 | AISQDRPALGEKLF
TRBV4-1 | ASSRDTDYGYT
TRBV4-1 | ASSQELSGYTDTQY
TRBV7-2 | ASSAYTGDQPQH